This T cell receptor (beta chain) was sequenced during a study of blood T cell repertoires in COVID-19. Germline V gene data show CDR1 as ENHRY and CDR2 as SYGVKD. The CDR3 sequence is 14 residues long. The junction had 7 bases not matched to a gene; V was cut back by 6 bases and J by 5 bases. Source study methods: Reference gene primer amplification gave nucleated cell count estimates. Here immunoSEQ multiplex PCR was the method, and the copy in TCRdb shows in-frame clones only, minus some. V and J calls and clone size are as listed in that table; D and trimming were resolved from the DNA. The sample yields about 40,000 clones, 85% to 90% seen once.

Sequenced input: peripheral blood. The V gene is TRBV10-3, the J gene TRBJ2-5, with TRBD2 matching over 9 bases. The receptor was derived from a man aged 50-59 years in a cohort sampled during active COVID-19. The CDR3, as DNA: TGTGCCATCAGCACGCGGGAGGGCGAGGAGACCCAGTACTTC. Residues: CAISTREGEETQYF.